The 17 T cell receptor beta chains below all came from one sample that was sequenced in a study of memory CD4+ T cells and cytomegalovirus serostatus. The sort gate was single viable CD3+CD4+CD8-CD45RO+ cells for memory CD4+ T cells. The table came from immunoSEQ multiplex PCR; TCRdb's copy has only in-frame clones and leaves some out. The table records 84,000 or so clones, less than 90% of them present only once. Sequencing was carried out using memory CD4+ T cells from blood. The origin of the receptors is an adult in good health and CMV-seronegative.

The chain joins TRBV7-2 to TRBJ2-5; D is possibly TRBD1 (6 bases). V dropped 0 bases and J dropped 5 bases, with 19 bases sitting between them. From germline, CDR1 is SGHTA and CDR2 FQGNSA. This CDR3 spans 17 amino acids. CDR3 residues: CASSLAPTFQGSETQYF. The CDR3 DNA reads TGTGCCAGCAGCTTAGCCCCGACCTTCCAGGGGAGTGAGACCCAGTACTTC.

This clone appeared a single time. This chain joins TRBV11-2 and TRBJ2-6, with TRBD1 matching 8 bases. The CDR3 sequence is 18 residues long. Germline lookup yields CDR1 SGHAT and CDR2 FQNNGV. With V trimmed by 6 bases and J by 1 base, 11 bases remained unmatched. The CDR3 nucleotides are TGTGCCAGCAGATTTCCGGGACAGGTTGTTTCTGGGGCCAACGTCCTGACTTTC. Its translation: CASRFPGQVVSGANVLTF.

The rearrangement links TRBV9 to TRBJ1-3; D is possibly TRBD1 (5 bases). The CDR3 has 17 amino acids. Trimming cost V 3 bases and J 0 bases, with 16 bases left between them. Looked up from germline, CDR1 is SGDLS and CDR2 is YYNGEE. CDR3 in DNA: TGTGCCAGCAGCGCAGATCTACCAGGGATCTCTGGAAACACCATATATTTT. Translating it yields CASSADLPGISGNTIYF.

The chain links TRBV18 to TRBJ2-7; 9 bases agree with TRBD1. Germline CDR1 reads KGHSH; CDR2 reads LQKENI. The CDR3 is 15 amino acids. After removal of 4 bases from V and 1 base from J, the junction contained 5 bases not matched to a gene. The CDR3 DNA reads TGTGCCAGCTCACGGGAAGGGACAGGGTCCTACGAGCAGTACTTC. This translates into CASSREGTGSYEQYF.

This clone appeared a few times. V and J are TRBV7-3 and TRBJ1-1, with TRBD1 matching over 9 bases. This CDR3 comprises 13 residues. V was pared by 5 bases and J by 7 bases, with 5 bases of the junction left unmatched. CDR1 SGHTA and CDR2 FQGTGA come from the germline V gene. The CDR3: CASSHSDRGEAFF. In DNA, the CDR3 is TGTGCCAGCAGCCATTCGGACAGGGGTGAAGCTTTCTTT.

The J gene is TRBJ2-5, the V gene TRBV18, with a tentative D call TRBD1 (5 bases). This CDR3 is built from 13 residues. Trimming took off 4 bases at V and 0 bases at J, with 6 bases between the two ends. Looked up from germline, CDR1 is KGHSH and CDR2 is LQKENI. The CDR3 region has the DNA TGTGCCAGCTCACAGGACAACCAAGAGACCCAGTACTTC. Translating it yields CASSQDNQETQYF.

The chain recombines TRBV15 with TRBJ2-7; 9 nucleotides line up with TRBD1. Germline V gene data show CDR1 as LNHNV and CDR2 as YYDKDF (reference sequence). The CDR3 has 14 amino acids. The V gene end was trimmed by 3 bases and the J gene end by 3 bases; junction bases not matched to a gene: 3. Here the CDR3 reads CATSSGQGFYEQYF. The CDR3 nucleotides read TGTGCCACCAGCAGTGGACAGGGGTTCTACGAGCAGTACTTC. The full variable domain, with the rest looked up from reference TRBV15 and TRBJ2-7, is DAMVIQNPRYQVTQFGKPVTLSCSQTLNHNVMYWYQQKSSQAPKLLFHYYDKDFNNEADTPDNFQSRRPNTSFCFLDIRSPGLGDTAMYLCATSSGQGFYEQYFGPGTRLTVT.

The chain employs TRBV18 and TRBJ1-2; 9 bases line up with TRBD1. V lost 2 bases and J lost 3; bases outside the gene matches: 7. This CDR3 spans 16 amino acids. CDR1 is KGHSH, CDR2 LQKENI, per germline. The CDR3 DNA sequence: TGTGCCAGCTCACCAGACGGACAGGGGCTGGACTATGGCTACACCTTC. This codes for CASSPDGQGLDYGYTF.

This chain connects TRBV4-1 to TRBJ1-1; D is unclear. Trimming left V 1 base short and J 0 bases short, with 15 bases between. CDR3 length: 17 residues. CDR1 and CDR2 from the germline V gene are MGHRA and YSYEKL. This chain's CDR3 is CASSQVLGRRLNTEAFF. Written as DNA, the CDR3 is TGCGCCAGCAGCCAAGTTTTAGGGCGGAGACTGAACACTGAAGCTTTCTTT.

A note on this clone: The germline gene is not matched at one end of the junction; a read error may be the cause. J is TRBJ1-4 and V is TRBV2, with 9 nucleotides matching TRBD1. The CDR3 runs 14 residues. The germline V gene has CDR1 SNHLY and CDR2 FYNNEI. The CDR3 reads CASSEGLMGQGTSF. As DNA, the CDR3 is TGTGCCAGCAGTGAAGGTTTGATGGGACAGGGCACCTCGTTT.

J is TRBJ1-5 and V is TRBV4-2; TRBD1 matches at 7 bases. Germline V lookup: CDR1 LGHNA, CDR2 YNFKEQ. This CDR3 contains 16 residues. Trimming removed 0 bases from V and 4 bases from J; junction bases left unmatched: 6. The CDR3 region is CASSQDGSGGNQPQHF. The DNA of the CDR3 is TGTGCCAGCAGCCAAGATGGCTCAGGGGGTAATCAGCCCCAGCATTTT.

V and J are TRBV5-1 and TRBJ1-1; a weak D match, TRBD1 (5 bases). The CDR3 contains 14 residues. V shed 0 bases and J shed 4 bases, with 10 bases lying between them. CDR1 and CDR2 (germline): SGHRS, YFSETQ. The CDR3 is CASSLDPGPTEAFF. The CDR3 DNA follows: TGCGCCAGCAGCTTGGATCCGGGGCCCACTGAAGCTTTCTTT. Complete variable domain (other parts from reference TRBV5-1 and TRBJ1-1): KAGVTQTPRYLIKTRGQQVTLSCSPISGHRSVSWYQQTPGQGLQFLFEYFSETQRNKGNFPGRFSGRQFSNSRSEMNVSTLELGDSALYLCASSLDPGPTEAFFGQGTRLTVV.

V gene TRBV5-6 combines with J gene TRBJ1-1, with a weak D call TRBD1 (5 bases). There are 14 residues in the CDR3. The germline V and J ends were trimmed by 5 bases and 1 base, with 12 bases remaining between them. Germline values: CDR1 SGHDT, CDR2 YYEEEE. DNA for the CDR3: TGTGCCAGCAGTCCCCTCGGGGGGAACACTGAAGCTTTCTTT. The encoded protein is CASSPLGGNTEAFF.

In its sample, this clone was seen once. CDR3 in amino acids: CASSYPPSGRSTEAFF. The DNA of the CDR3 is TGTGCCAGCAGTTACCCCCCTTCGGGGCGGAGCACTGAAGCTTTCTTT. The J gene is TRBJ1-1, the V gene TRBV6-5, with a weak D call TRBD1 (5 bases). Between the trimmed V and J ends, which lost 2 bases and 4 bases, there was a span of 17 bases. There are 16 residues in the CDR3. CDR1 is MNHEY and CDR2 is SVGAGI in the germline V gene.

V is TRBV12-5 and J is TRBJ1-1; 9 bases align to TRBD1. V shed 5 bases and J 4 bases; nucleotides not matched to a gene: 5. The CDR3 has 14 residues. The germline gives CDR1 LGHNT, CDR2 FRNRAP. The CDR3 DNA reads as TGTGCTAGTGGTCTACAGGGGGCAAGCACTGAAGCTTTCTTT. Its protein is CASGLQGASTEAFF.

This clone appeared a few times. The chain uses TRBV15 and TRBJ2-3, with D hard to call. Germline CDR1 reads LNHNV; CDR2 reads YYDKDF (reference sequence). The CDR3 totals 12 residues. The ends were cut back, 2 bases at V and 6 bases at J, with 6 bases in the middle. DNA for the CDR3: TGTGCCACCAGCAGACAAGGGGATACGCAGTATTTT. As protein: CATSRQGDTQYF.

The chain recombines TRBV6-1 with TRBJ2-5; TRBD2 matches 11 bases. The CDR3 runs 14 residues. Germline V CDR1 and CDR2: MNHNS, SASEGT. With 7 bases clipped from V and 4 bases from J, the junction kept 5 bases outside the gene matches. In DNA form, the CDR3 reads TGTGCCAGCATTTTAGCGGGGGGGGGAGAGACCCAGTACTTC. This codes for CASILAGGGETQYF.